Listed below are T cell receptor beta chains from one sample, sequenced in a study of OX40 agonist ivuxolimab in advanced cancers. The table came from immunoSEQ multiplex PCR; TCRdb's copy has only in-frame clones and leaves some out. The repertoire holds 63,000 or so clones, with roughly 80% as singletons. This material consisted of CD4+ or CD8+ T cells sorted from blood, taken in a trial of the OX40 agonist ivuxolimab. The receptors stem from an adult with an advanced solid tumor such as melanoma, head and neck, liver or kidney cancer. Both conserved end residues are part of each CDR3. Each record gives: clone size, V gene, J gene, D gene, CDR3 protein, CDR3 DNA. The D gene is left open where the match is weak. Only some rows state a clone size, as once, few, many or a class for expanded clones.

clone_size: -; v_call: TRBV7-6; j_call: TRBJ2-1; d_call: TRBD2; cdr3_aa: CASSLDNGGGVNNEQFF; cdr3_nt: TGTGCCAGCAGCTTGGACAATGGGGGGGGAGTAAACAATGAGCAGTTCTTC
clone_size: -; v_call: TRBV5-6; j_call: TRBJ2-3; d_call: TRBD1; cdr3_aa: CASSSWRVTGGRSTDTQYF; cdr3_nt: TGTGCCAGCAGCTCTTGGCGGGTTACAGGGGGCCGAAGCACAGATACGCAGTATTTT
clone_size: -; v_call: TRBV19; j_call: TRBJ1-5; d_call: TRBD1; cdr3_aa: CASSFLQGASNQPQHF; cdr3_nt: TGTGCCAGTAGTTTTCTACAGGGGGCGAGCAATCAGCCCCAGCATTTT
clone_size: -; v_call: TRBV6-6; j_call: TRBJ2-3; d_call: -; cdr3_aa: CASTPRGGWTDTQYF; cdr3_nt: TGTGCCAGCACCCCCCGCGGGGGCTGGACAGATACGCAGTATTTT
clone_size: few; v_call: TRBV14; j_call: TRBJ1-2; d_call: -; cdr3_aa: CASSQAAGALGYTF; cdr3_nt: TGTGCCAGCAGCCAAGCCGCAGGGGCCTTGGGCTACACCTTC
clone_size: -; v_call: TRBV18; j_call: TRBJ2-1; d_call: -; cdr3_aa: CASSPKLSSGSYNEQFF; cdr3_nt: TGTGCCAGCTCACCTAAACTCAGTAGCGGCTCCTACAATGAGCAGTTCTTC
clone_size: -; v_call: TRBV19; j_call: TRBJ1-4; d_call: TRBD1; cdr3_aa: CASSISPGTGATNEKLFF; cdr3_nt: TGTGCCAGTAGTATCTCCCCCGGGACAGGAGCAACTAATGAAAAACTGTTTTTT
clone_size: -; v_call: TRBV28; j_call: TRBJ1-5; d_call: -; cdr3_aa: CASSFRAAGLYQPQHF; cdr3_nt: TGTGCCAGCAGTTTCCGGGCTGCAGGGTTATATCAGCCCCAGCATTTT
clone_size: -; v_call: TRBV6-1; j_call: TRBJ1-2; d_call: -; cdr3_aa: CASSDLEGARPNYGYTF; cdr3_nt: TGTGCCAGCAGTGATCTCGAAGGGGCAAGGCCTAACTATGGCTACACCTTC
clone_size: -; v_call: TRBV6-1; j_call: TRBJ1-1; d_call: -; cdr3_aa: CASSLDYTEAFF; cdr3_nt: TGTGCCAGCAGCTTGGATTACACTGAAGCTTTCTTT
clone_size: -; v_call: TRBV19; j_call: TRBJ1-4; d_call: TRBD1; cdr3_aa: CASNPGQGGEKLFF; cdr3_nt: TGTGCCAGTAATCCAGGACAGGGAGGCGAAAAACTGTTTTTT
clone_size: -; v_call: TRBV5-1; j_call: TRBJ2-4; d_call: -; cdr3_aa: CASSLGGGAKNIQYF; cdr3_nt: TGCGCCAGCAGCTTGGGAGGTGGGGCCAAAAACATTCAGTACTTC
clone_size: -; v_call: TRBV5-1; j_call: TRBJ2-5; d_call: TRBD1; cdr3_aa: CASSSGTGGQEQYF; cdr3_nt: TGCGCCAGCAGCTCCGGGACAGGGGGTCAAGAGCAGTACTTC
clone_size: few; v_call: TRBV14; j_call: TRBJ2-3; d_call: TRBD1; cdr3_aa: CASSHSGTVPSTDTQYF; cdr3_nt: TGTGCCAGCAGCCACTCTGGGACAGTCCCCTCCACAGATACGCAGTATTTT
clone_size: -; v_call: TRBV28; j_call: TRBJ2-3; d_call: -; cdr3_aa: CASSLFSSTDTQYF; cdr3_nt: TGTGCCAGCAGTTTATTCTCTAGCACAGATACGCAGTATTTT
clone_size: -; v_call: TRBV2; j_call: TRBJ2-1; d_call: -; cdr3_aa: CASSQGYEQFF; cdr3_nt: TGTGCCAGCAGTCAGGGCTATGAGCAGTTCTTC
clone_size: -; v_call: TRBV19; j_call: TRBJ2-7; d_call: -; cdr3_aa: CASSLGGGYEQYF; cdr3_nt: TGTGCCAGTAGTCTGGGTGGAGGGTACGAGCAGTACTTC
clone_size: few; v_call: TRBV9; j_call: TRBJ1-6; d_call: TRBD1; cdr3_aa: CASRDDRAYYNSPLHF; cdr3_nt: TGTGCCAGCAGGGATGACAGGGCCTACTATAATTCACCCCTCCACTTT
clone_size: few; v_call: TRBV6-1; j_call: TRBJ2-7; d_call: -; cdr3_aa: CASSALYEQYF; cdr3_nt: TGTGCCAGCAGTGCACTCTACGAGCAGTACTTC
clone_size: -; v_call: TRBV6-5; j_call: TRBJ1-6; d_call: TRBD1; cdr3_aa: CASSGTAGNSPLHF; cdr3_nt: TGTGCCAGCAGTGGGACAGCGGGGAATTCACCCCTCCACTTT
clone_size: few; v_call: TRBV18; j_call: TRBJ1-3; d_call: -; cdr3_aa: CASSPWGSGNTIYF; cdr3_nt: TGTGCCAGCTCACCATGGGGCTCTGGAAACACCATATATTTT
clone_size: few; v_call: TRBV25-1; j_call: TRBJ1-6; d_call: -; cdr3_aa: CASRGNSPLHF; cdr3_nt: TGTGCCAGCAGGGGGAATTCACCCCTCCACTTT
clone_size: once; v_call: TRBV11-2; j_call: TRBJ1-5; d_call: -; cdr3_aa: CASSLSHTQPQHF; cdr3_nt: TGTGCCAGCAGCTTATCTCACACTCAGCCCCAGCATTTT
clone_size: -; v_call: TRBV5-4; j_call: TRBJ2-5; d_call: TRBD2; cdr3_aa: CASSATSGAGGETQYF; cdr3_nt: TGTGCCAGCAGCGCGACTAGCGGGGCCGGCGGGGAGACCCAGTACTTC
clone_size: -; v_call: TRBV5-4; j_call: TRBJ2-5; d_call: TRBD2; cdr3_aa: CASSSDAGVGTQYF; cdr3_nt: TGTGCCAGCAGCTCGGACGCGGGGGTGGGGACCCAGTACTTC
clone_size: -; v_call: TRBV6-5; j_call: TRBJ2-1; d_call: TRBD2; cdr3_aa: CASSPLAGYYNEQFF; cdr3_nt: TGTGCCAGCAGCCCCCTAGCGGGATACTACAATGAGCAGTTCTTC
clone_size: -; v_call: TRBV2; j_call: TRBJ2-1; d_call: TRBD2; cdr3_aa: CASSTSGGTYNEQFF; cdr3_nt: TGTGCCAGCAGTACTAGCGGGGGCACCTACAATGAGCAGTTCTTC
clone_size: once; v_call: TRBV11-2; j_call: TRBJ2-5; d_call: -; cdr3_aa: CASSTPGETQYF; cdr3_nt: TGTGCCAGCAGCACCCCGGGGGAGACCCAGTACTTC
clone_size: -; v_call: TRBV28; j_call: TRBJ2-1; d_call: TRBD2; cdr3_aa: CASSRGGIYNEQFF; cdr3_nt: TGTGCCAGCAGTCGCGGGGGGATCTACAATGAGCAGTTCTTC
clone_size: -; v_call: TRBV6-5; j_call: TRBJ1-6; d_call: -; cdr3_aa: CASTPGSDNSPLHF; cdr3_nt: TGTGCCAGCACCCCGGGCTCCGATAATTCACCCCTCCACTTT
clone_size: -; v_call: TRBV2; j_call: TRBJ2-1; d_call: TRBD1; cdr3_aa: CASRRQGSSYNEQFF; cdr3_nt: TGTGCCAGCAGGCGACAGGGGAGCTCCTACAATGAGCAGTTCTTC